This is a list of T cell receptor beta chains from one sample in a study of T cells in localized non-small cell lung cancer. Sequencing used immunoSEQ multiplex PCR; TCRdb keeps in-frame clones, though not all of them. This sample yields some 64,000 clones, of which around 81% are seen a single time; less than 5.5% belongs to the top ten. Material: PBMCs, obtained before any cancer treatment. The receptor set was obtained from a man aged 40-75 years with stage II lung adenocarcinoma. Each CDR3 is given with its conserved first and last residue. The D gene is left open where the match is weak. Not every row has a clone size; where given, it reads once, few, many or a size class.

J gene	CDR3 length	clone size	D gene	V gene	CDR3 protein	CDR3 DNA
TRBJ2-7	16	NA	TRBD2	TRBV19	CASSIDMSGSAYEQYF	TGTGCCAGTAGTATAGATATGAGCGGGAGTGCATACGAGCAGTACTTC
TRBJ1-1	14	NA	NA	TRBV19	CASRMSGRGTEAFF	TGTGCCAGTAGGATGTCGGGGCGAGGGACTGAAGCTTTCTTT
TRBJ2-7	16	many	NA	TRBV4-2	CASSQEMSSVSYEQYF	TGTGCCAGCAGCCAAGAAATGTCCTCTGTATCCTACGAGCAGTACTTC
TRBJ1-2	16	NA	TRBD1	TRBV13	CASSLRGRDRRYGYTF	TGTGCCAGCAGCCTTAGAGGACGGGACAGACGATATGGCTACACCTTC
TRBJ2-1	15	NA	TRBD2	TRBV10-2	CASSHGTSGGNEQFF	TGCGCCAGCAGCCATGGGACTAGCGGGGGGAATGAGCAGTTCTTC
TRBJ1-2	15	once	NA	TRBV2	CASSVSIQGSYGYTF	TGTGCCAGCAGTGTAAGCATCCAGGGGAGCTATGGCTACACCTTC
TRBJ2-7	13	NA	NA	TRBV10-3	CAIKGAGTYEQYF	TGTGCCATCAAAGGGGCAGGGACCTACGAGCAGTACTTC
TRBJ1-2	15	NA	TRBD1	TRBV6-4	CASRVRRDRNYGYTF	TGTGCCAGCAGGGTCCGAAGGGACAGGAACTATGGCTACACCTTC
TRBJ2-7	13	NA	NA	TRBV7-3	CASSFGSSYEQYF	TGTGCCAGCAGCTTCGGCAGCTCCTACGAGCAGTACTTC
TRBJ2-2	14	NA	NA	TRBV4-1	CASSQELFGGELFF	TGCGCCAGCAGCCAAGAACTGTTTGGCGGGGAGCTGTTTTTT
TRBJ2-5	12	NA	NA	TRBV10-3	CATLNSQETQYF	TGTGCCACGTTGAACTCCCAAGAGACCCAGTACTTC
TRBJ1-2	15	NA	TRBD1	TRBV19	CASTLGTGANYGYTF	TGTGCCAGTACCCTAGGCACAGGGGCTAACTATGGCTACACCTTC
TRBJ1-2	11	NA	NA	TRBV20-1	CSALIGSGYTF	TGCAGTGCCCTCATTGGGTCTGGCTACACCTTC
TRBJ1-1	13	NA	TRBD1	TRBV10-3	CAIEQGVDTEAFF	TGTGCCATCGAACAGGGGGTAGACACTGAAGCTTTCTTT
TRBJ2-7	14	NA	TRBD2	TRBV27	CASSFGGRTYEQYF	TGTGCCAGCAGTTTTGGCGGGAGAACCTACGAGCAGTACTTC
TRBJ1-5	13	few	NA	TRBV14	CASSQGINQPQHF	TGTGCCAGCAGCCAAGGGATCAATCAGCCCCAGCATTTT
TRBJ2-1	15	NA	NA	TRBV29-1	CSVEGEASSYNEQFF	TGCAGCGTTGAAGGGGAGGCCAGCTCCTACAATGAGCAGTTCTTC
TRBJ2-7	16	NA	TRBD1	TRBV7-9	CASSLEGRGSSYEQYF	TGTGCCAGCAGCTTAGAAGGCAGGGGGAGCTCCTACGAGCAGTACTTC
TRBJ2-5	12	NA	NA	TRBV13	CASNRRQETQYF	TGTGCCAGCAACAGGAGACAAGAGACCCAGTACTTC
TRBJ2-7	16	NA	TRBD1	TRBV29-1	CSVTIDRGVTLYEQYF	TGCAGCGTTACTATCGACAGGGGAGTCACCCTCTACGAGCAGTACTTC
TRBJ1-1	15	NA	NA	TRBV4-2	CASQEDGARNTEAFF	TGTGCCAGCCAGGAGGATGGGGCGAGGAACACTGAAGCTTTCTTT
TRBJ1-2	14	NA	TRBD1	TRBV6-5	CASTARQGRLGYTF	TGTGCCAGCACCGCAAGACAGGGCAGACTTGGCTACACCTTC
TRBJ2-7	16	NA	TRBD2	TRBV13	CASSSRRLAGSYEQYF	TGTGCCAGCAGCTCCCGTCGACTAGCGGGCTCTTACGAGCAGTACTTC
TRBJ2-3	15	NA	TRBD2	TRBV28	CASSFGGSPPDTQYF	TGTGCCAGCAGTTTTGGCGGGAGCCCCCCAGATACGCAGTATTTT
TRBJ2-1	15	once	NA	TRBV2	CATRSTGLFNNEQFF	TGTGCCACCCGCTCTACAGGGCTATTTAACAATGAGCAGTTCTTC